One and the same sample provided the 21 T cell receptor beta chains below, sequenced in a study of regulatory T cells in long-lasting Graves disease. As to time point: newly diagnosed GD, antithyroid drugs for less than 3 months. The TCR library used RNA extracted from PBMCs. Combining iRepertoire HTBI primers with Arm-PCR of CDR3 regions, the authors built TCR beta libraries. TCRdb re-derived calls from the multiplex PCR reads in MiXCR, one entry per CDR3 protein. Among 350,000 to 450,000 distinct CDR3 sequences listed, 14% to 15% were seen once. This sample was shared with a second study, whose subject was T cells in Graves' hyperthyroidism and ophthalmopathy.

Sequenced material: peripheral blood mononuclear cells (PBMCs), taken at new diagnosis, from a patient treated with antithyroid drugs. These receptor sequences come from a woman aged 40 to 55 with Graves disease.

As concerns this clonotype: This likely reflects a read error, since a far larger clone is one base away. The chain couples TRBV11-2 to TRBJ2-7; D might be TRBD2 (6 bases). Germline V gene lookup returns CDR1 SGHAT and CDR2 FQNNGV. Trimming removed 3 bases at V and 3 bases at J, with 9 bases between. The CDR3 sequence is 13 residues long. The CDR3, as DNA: TGTGCCAGCAGCTTTAAGGGACTCTACGAGCAGTACGTC. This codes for CASSFKGLYEQYV.

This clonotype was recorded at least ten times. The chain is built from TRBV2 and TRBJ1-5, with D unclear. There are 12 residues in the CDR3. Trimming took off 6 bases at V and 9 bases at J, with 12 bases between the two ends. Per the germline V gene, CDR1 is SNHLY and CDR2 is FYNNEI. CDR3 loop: CASRDTAPPQHF. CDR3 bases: TGTGCCAGCAGAGACACGGCTCCGCCCCAGCATTTT.

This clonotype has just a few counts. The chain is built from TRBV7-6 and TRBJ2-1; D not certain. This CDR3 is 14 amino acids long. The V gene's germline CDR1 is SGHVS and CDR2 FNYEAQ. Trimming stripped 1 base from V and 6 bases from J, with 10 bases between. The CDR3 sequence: CASSLGAKLNEQFF. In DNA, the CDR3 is TGTGCCAGCAGCTTAGGTGCTAAACTCAATGAGCAGTTCTTC. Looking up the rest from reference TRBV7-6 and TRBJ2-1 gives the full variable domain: GAGVSQSPRYKVTKRGQDVALRCDPISGHVSLYWYRQALGQGPEFLTYFNYEAQQDKSGLPNDRFSAERPEGSISTLTIQRTEQRDSAMYRCASSLGAKLNEQFFGPGTRLTVL.

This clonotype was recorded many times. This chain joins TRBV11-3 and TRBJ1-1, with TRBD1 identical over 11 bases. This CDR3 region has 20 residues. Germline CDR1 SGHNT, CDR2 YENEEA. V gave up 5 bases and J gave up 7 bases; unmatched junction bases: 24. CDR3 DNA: TGTGCCAGCAGCGATTCGGGACAGGGGGTTAACGTGGCCTTTAATGATGAAGCTTTCTTT. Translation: CASSDSGQGVNVAFNDEAFF.

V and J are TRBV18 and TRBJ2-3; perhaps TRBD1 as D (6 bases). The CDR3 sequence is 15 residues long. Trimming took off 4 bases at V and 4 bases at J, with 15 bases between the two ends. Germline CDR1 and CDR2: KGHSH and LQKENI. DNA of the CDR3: TGTGCCAGCTCACGAGAACAGGGACGGGCAGATACGCAGTATTTT. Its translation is CASSREQGRADTQYF.

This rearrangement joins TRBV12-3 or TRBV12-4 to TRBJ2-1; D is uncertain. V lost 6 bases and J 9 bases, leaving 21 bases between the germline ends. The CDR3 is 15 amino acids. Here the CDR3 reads CASSWAQATLGEQFF. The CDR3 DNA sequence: TGTGCCAGCAGCTGGGCTCAGGCCACCTTGGGTGAGCAGTTCTTC.

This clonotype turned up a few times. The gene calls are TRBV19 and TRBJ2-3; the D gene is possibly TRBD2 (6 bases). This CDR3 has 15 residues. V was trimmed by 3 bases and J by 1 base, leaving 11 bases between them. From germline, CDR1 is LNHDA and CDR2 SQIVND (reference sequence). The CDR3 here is CASSIETGGTDTQYF. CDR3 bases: TGTGCCAGTAGTATTGAGACGGGAGGCACAGATACGCAGTATTTT.

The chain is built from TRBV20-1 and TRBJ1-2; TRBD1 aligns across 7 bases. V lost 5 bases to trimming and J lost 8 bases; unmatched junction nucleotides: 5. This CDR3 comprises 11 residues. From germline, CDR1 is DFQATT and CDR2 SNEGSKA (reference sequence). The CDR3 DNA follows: TGCAGTGCTCCACAGGGGATCGGCTACACCTTC. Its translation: CSAPQGIGYTF.

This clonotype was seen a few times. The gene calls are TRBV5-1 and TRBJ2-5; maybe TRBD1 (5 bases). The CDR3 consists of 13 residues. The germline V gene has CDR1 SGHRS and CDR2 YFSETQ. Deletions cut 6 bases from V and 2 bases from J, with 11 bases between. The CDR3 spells CASNSPGQETQYF. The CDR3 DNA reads TGCGCCAGCAATAGTCCAGGGCAAGAGACCCAGTACTTC.

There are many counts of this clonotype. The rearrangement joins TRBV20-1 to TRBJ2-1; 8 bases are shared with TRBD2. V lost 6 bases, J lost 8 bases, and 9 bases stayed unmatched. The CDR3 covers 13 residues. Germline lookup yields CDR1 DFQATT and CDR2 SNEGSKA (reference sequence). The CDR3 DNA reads TGCAGTGCCGAAAAGCGGGAGTGGGATGAGCAGTTCTTC. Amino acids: CSAEKREWDEQFF.

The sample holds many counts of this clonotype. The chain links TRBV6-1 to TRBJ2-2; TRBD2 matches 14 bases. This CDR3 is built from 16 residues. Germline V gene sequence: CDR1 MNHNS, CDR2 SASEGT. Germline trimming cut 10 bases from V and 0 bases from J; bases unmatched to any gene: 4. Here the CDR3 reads CATRTSGRTNTGELFF. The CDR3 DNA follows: TGTGCCACTCGGACTAGCGGGAGGACGAACACCGGGGAGCTGTTTTTT.

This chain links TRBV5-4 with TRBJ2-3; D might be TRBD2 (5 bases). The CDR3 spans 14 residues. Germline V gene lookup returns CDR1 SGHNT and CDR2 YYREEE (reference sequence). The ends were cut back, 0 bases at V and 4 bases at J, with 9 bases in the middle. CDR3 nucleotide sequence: TGTGCCAGCAGCTTGGCCGGGGATTCAGATACGCAGTATTTT. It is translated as CASSLAGDSDTQYF. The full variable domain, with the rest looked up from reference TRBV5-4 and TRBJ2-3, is ETGVTQSPTHLIKTRGQQVTLRCSSQSGHNTVSWYQQALGQGPQFIFQYYREEENGRGNFPPRFSGLQFPNYSSELNVNALELDDSALYLCASSLAGDSDTQYFGPGTRLTVL.

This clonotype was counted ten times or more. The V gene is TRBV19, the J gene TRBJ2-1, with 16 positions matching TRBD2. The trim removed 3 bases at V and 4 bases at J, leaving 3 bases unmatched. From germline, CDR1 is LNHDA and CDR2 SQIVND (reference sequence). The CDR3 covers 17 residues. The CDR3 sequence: CASSMGLAGGDYNEQFF. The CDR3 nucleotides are TGTGCCAGTAGTATGGGACTAGCGGGAGGGGATTACAATGAGCAGTTCTTC.

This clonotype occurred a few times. CDR3 sequence (DNA): TGCGCCAGCAGCCAAAACGCCAGGACTAATGAAAAACTGTTTTTT. It translates to CASSQNARTNEKLFF. This chain connects TRBV4-3 to TRBJ1-4; D remains ambiguous. Trimming shortened V by 2 bases and J by 2 bases, and 9 bases separated the two germline ends. Per the germline V gene, CDR1 is LGHNA and CDR2 is YSLEER. This CDR3 contains 15 residues.

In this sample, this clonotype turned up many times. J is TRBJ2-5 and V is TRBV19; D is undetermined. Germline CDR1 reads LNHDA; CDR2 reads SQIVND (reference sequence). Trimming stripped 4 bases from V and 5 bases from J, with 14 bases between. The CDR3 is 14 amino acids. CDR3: CASSTSTRGETQYF. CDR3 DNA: TGTGCCAGTAGTACCTCCACCCGTGGGGAGACCCAGTACTTC.

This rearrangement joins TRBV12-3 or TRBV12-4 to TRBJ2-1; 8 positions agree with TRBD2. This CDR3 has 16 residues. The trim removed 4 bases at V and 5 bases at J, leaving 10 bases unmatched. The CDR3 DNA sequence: TGTGCCAGCAGTTCCCGTCTCAGCGGGAGCCACAATGAGCAGTTCTTC. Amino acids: CASSSRLSGSHNEQFF.

The chain's CDR3 is CASTPKGLANQPQHF. DNA of the CDR3: TGTGCCAGCACCCCGAAGGGTCTAGCTAATCAGCCCCAGCATTTT. The V call is TRBV27, the J call TRBJ1-5; D gene ambiguous. Germline loops: CDR1 MNHEY, CDR2 SMNVEV (reference sequence). V lost 7 bases, J lost 4 bases, and 17 bases lay in between. The CDR3 extends over 15 amino acids.

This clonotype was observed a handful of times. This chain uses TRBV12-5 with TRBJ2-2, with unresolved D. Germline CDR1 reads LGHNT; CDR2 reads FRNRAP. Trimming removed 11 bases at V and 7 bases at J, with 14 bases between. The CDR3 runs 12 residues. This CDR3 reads CAYSTARGELFF. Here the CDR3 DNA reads TGTGCTTACAGTACGGCTCGCGGGGAGCTGTTTTTT. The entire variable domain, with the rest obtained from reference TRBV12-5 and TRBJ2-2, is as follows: DARVTQTPRHKVTEMGQEVTMRCQPILGHNTVFWYRQTMMQGLELLAYFRNRAPLDDSGMPKDRFSAEMPDATLATLKIQPSEPRDSAVYFCAYSTARGELFFGEGSRLTVL.

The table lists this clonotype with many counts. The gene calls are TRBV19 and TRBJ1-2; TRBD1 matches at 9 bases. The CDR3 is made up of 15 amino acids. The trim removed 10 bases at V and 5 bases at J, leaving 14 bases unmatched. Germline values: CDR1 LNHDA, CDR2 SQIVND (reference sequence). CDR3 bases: TGTGCCACCAGGGACAGGGATCCGCCCCCGTATGGCTACACCTTC. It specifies CATRDRDPPPYGYTF.

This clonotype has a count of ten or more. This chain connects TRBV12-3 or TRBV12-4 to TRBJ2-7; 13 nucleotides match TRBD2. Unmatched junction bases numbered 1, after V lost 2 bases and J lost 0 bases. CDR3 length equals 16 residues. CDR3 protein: CASSLRTSGSSYEQYF. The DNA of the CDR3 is TGTGCCAGCAGTTTAAGGACTAGCGGGAGCTCCTACGAGCAGTACTTC.

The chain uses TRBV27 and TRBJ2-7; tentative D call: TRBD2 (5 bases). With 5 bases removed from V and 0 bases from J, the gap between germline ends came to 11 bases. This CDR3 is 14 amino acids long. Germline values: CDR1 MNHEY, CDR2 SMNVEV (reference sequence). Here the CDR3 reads CASSLQRNSYEQYF. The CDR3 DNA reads TGTGCCAGCAGTCTCCAGCGGAACTCCTACGAGCAGTACTTC.